This T cell receptor beta chain was sequenced for a study of Tregs in tolerant kidney transplant recipients. The protocol was immunoSEQ multiplex PCR, while the TCRdb copy is restricted to in-frame clones and leaves out a portion. The sample holds about 81,000 clones, 91% seen once. As to this clone: No antigen is known for it.

The nonmyeloablative bone marrow transplants came from related graft donors, with transient mixed chimerism. Unstimulated regulatory T cells (CD4+CD25+CD127-), CD4+CD25- non-regulatory cells, CD4 and CD8 cells were FACS-sorted from thawed PBMCs. CDR3 length: 15 amino acids. V lost 5 bases to trimming and J lost 4 bases; unmatched junction nucleotides: 10. CDR1 and CDR2 (germline): SGHTA, FQGTGA. General study points: Antigen-driven expansion was suggested because donor-specific Tregs expanded more than all Tregs in tolerant patients. Biological reproducibility was not directly addressed, but technical replication error appeared minimal. Validation in larger populations is needed because few patients were studied.

The V and J genes are TRBV7-3 and TRBJ1-2; 7 nucleotides align to TRBD1. This TCR came from a human patient who received a combined kidney and bone marrow transplant. A share of the T cells may be of graft donor origin. Material: CD4+ T cells from blood (PBMCs), obtained 24 months after the transplant. CDR3 in amino acids: CASSLRQGSSYGYTF. CDR3 bases: TGTGCCAGCAGCCTCCGACAGGGTAGTTCCTATGGCTACACCTTC.